The TCR beta chain described here comes from a study of blood T cells in healthy people across ages. Study-wide background: Template switching recovered approximately one barcoded beta molecule for every two T cells. Broader study findings: With unsorted PBMCs, a conclusive comparison of naive versus antigen-experienced cells was not possible.

PBMCs were isolated at a quantity of at least 7 million per sample. Through a sample-barcoded 5' primer and a J-beta primer mix, a second PCR was run for about 6 to 11 cycles. Each cDNA molecule was tagged by a template-switch adaptor that had 12 random nucleotides. A single record per CDR3 protein comes from TCRdb applying MiXCR to the 5' RACE reads. The sample holds 1.5 million to 2 million distinct CDR3 sequences, over 25% seen once. This clonotype was seen more than once but under ten times. The antigen is unknown. At one boundary the junction diverges from the germline segment, which might be a read error. This receptor was identified in a woman in her 30s in good health. Specimen: blood.

The CDR3 is CANSLRRGNTEAFF. In DNA, the CDR3 is TGTGCCAACAGCTTAAGGCGCGGGAACACTGAAGCTTTCTTT. The chain uses TRBV7-3 and TRBJ1-1; D remains ambiguous. Germline values: CDR1 SGHTA, CDR2 FQGTGA. The CDR3 has 14 residues.